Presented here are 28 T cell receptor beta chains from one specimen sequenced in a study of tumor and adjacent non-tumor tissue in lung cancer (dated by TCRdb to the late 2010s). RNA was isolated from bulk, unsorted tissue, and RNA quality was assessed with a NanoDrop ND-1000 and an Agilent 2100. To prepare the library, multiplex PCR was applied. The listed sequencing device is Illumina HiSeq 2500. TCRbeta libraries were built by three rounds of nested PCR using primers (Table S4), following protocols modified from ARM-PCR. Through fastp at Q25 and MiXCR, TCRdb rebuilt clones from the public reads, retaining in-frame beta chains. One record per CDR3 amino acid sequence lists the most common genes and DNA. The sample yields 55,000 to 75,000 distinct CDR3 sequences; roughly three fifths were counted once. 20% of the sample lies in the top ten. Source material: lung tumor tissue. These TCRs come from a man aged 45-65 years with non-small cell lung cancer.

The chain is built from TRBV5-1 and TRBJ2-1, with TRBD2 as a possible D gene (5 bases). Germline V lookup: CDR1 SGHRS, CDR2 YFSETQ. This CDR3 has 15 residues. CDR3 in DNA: TGCATCAGCAGCTTATGGGGAGCCCCGAACAATGAGCAGTTCTTC. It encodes CISSLWGAPNNEQFF.

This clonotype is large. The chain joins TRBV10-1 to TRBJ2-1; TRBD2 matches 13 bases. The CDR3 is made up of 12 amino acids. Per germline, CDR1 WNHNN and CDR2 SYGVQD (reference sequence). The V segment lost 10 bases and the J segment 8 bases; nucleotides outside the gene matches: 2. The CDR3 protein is CATGLAGDEQFF. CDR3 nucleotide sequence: TGCGCCACCGGACTAGCGGGAGATGAGCAGTTCTTC.

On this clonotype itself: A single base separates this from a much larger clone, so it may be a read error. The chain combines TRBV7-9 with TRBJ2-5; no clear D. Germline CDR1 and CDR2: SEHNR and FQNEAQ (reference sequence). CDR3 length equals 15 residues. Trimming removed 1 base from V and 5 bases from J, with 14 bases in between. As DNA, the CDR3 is TGTGCCAGCAGCTTAGGTGGCGAGGCATTCGAGACCCAGTACTTC. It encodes CASSLGGEAFETQYF.

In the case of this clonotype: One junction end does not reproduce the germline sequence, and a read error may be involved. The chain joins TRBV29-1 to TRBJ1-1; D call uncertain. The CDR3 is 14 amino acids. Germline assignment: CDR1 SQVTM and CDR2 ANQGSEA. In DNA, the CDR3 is TGCAGCGGTGGCCTAGGACCCGGCGGCACTGAAACTTTCTTT. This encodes CSGGLGPGGTETFF.

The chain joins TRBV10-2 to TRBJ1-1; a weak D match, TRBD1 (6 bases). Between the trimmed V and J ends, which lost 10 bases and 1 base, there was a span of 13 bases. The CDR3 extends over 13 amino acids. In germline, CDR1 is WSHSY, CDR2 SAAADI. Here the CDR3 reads CANIRTENTEAFF. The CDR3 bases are TGCGCCAACATTCGGACAGAGAACACTGAAGCTTTCTTT.

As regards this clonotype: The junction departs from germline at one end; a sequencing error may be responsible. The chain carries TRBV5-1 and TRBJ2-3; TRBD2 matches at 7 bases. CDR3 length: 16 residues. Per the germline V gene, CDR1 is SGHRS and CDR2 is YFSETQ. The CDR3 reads CTSSLQGRGSTDTQYF. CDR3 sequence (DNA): TGCACCAGCAGCCTCCAAGGGAGGGGAAGCACAGATACGCAGTATTTT.

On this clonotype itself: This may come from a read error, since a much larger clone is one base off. The DNA for the CDR3 is TGCAGTGCTGCTTATGCGGGAGGGTCCGGGTACTTC. Encoded protein: CSAAYAGGSGYF. The V call is TRBV20-1, the J call TRBJ2-7, with TRBD2 matching over 9 bases. V lost 5 bases, J lost 12 bases, and 11 bases stayed unmatched. CDR1 is DFQATT, CDR2 SNEGSKA, per germline (reference sequence). CDR3 length equals 12 residues.

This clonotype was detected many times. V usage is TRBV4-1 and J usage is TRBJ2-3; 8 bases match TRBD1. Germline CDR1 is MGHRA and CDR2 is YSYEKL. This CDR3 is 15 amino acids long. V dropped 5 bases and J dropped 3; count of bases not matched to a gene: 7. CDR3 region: CASSYRGQGTDTQYF. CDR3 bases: TGCGCCAGCAGCTACCGTGGACAGGGAACAGATACGCAGTATTTT.

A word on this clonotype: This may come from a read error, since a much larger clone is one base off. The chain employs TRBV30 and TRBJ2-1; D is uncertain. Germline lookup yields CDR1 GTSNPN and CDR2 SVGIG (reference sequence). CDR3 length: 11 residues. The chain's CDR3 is CACSGYNEQFF. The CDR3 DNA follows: TGTGCCTGTAGTGGGTACAATGAGCAGTTCTTC.

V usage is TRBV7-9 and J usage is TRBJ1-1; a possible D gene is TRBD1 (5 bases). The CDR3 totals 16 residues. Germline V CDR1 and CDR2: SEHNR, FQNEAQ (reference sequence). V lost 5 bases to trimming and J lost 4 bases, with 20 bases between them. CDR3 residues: CASSSQGGTRSTEAFF. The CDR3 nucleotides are TGTGCCAGCAGCAGTCAGGGAGGAACCCGGAGCACTGAAGCTTTCTTT.

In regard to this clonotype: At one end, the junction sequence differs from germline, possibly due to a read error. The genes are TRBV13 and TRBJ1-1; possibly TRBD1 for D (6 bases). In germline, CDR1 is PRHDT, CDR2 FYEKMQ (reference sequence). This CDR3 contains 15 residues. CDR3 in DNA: TGTGCCAGCAGCTCGGGACAAAGGATGAACGCTGAAGCTTTCTTT. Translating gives CASSSGQRMNAEAFF.

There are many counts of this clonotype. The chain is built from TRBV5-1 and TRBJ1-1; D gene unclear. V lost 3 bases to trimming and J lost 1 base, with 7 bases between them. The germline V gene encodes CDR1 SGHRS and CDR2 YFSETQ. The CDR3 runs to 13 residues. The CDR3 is CASSYQANTEAFF. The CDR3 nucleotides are TGCGCCAGCAGCTACCAAGCGAACACTGAAGCTTTCTTT.

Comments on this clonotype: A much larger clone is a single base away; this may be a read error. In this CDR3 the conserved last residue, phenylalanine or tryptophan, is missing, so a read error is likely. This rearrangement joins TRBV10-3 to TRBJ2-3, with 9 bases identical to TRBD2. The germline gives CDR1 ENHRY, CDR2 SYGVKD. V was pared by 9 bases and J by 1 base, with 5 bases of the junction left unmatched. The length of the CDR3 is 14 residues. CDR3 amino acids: CAIAGGPGTDTQYL. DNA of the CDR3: TGTGCCATTGCGGGGGGGCCTGGCACAGATACGCAGTATCTT.

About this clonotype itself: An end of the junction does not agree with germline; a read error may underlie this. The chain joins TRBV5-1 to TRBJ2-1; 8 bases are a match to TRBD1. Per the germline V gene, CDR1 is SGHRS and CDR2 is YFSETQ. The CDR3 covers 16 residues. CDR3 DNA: TGCGCCAGCAGCTCCCGAGGGCAGGGGGCCTACATTGAGCAGTTCTTC. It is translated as CASSSRGQGAYIEQFF.

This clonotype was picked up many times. CDR3 sequence reads: CASSSPQTTNEKLFF. CDR3 in DNA: TGTGCCAGCAGCAGCCCTCAGACAACTAATGAAAAACTGTTTTTT. The rearrangement joins TRBV6-6 to TRBJ1-4; no firm D call. Germline V gene lookup returns CDR1 MNHNY and CDR2 SVGAGI (reference sequence). This CDR3 comprises 15 residues. The V and J ends lost 6 bases and 0 bases respectively, with 11 bases between them.

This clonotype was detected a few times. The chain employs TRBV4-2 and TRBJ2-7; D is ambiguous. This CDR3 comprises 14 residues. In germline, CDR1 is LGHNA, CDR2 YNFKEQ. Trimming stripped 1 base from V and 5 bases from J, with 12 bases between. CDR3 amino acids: CASSQADRVDEQYF. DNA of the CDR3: TGTGCCAGCAGCCAAGCTGATAGGGTTGACGAGCAGTACTTC.

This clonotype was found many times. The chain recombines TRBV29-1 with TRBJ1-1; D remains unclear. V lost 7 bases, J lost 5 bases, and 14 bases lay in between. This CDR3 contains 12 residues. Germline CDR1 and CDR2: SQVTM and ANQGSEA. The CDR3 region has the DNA TGCAGCGGCGGGTCCCGATATACTGAAGCTTTCTTT. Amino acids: CSGGSRYTEAFF. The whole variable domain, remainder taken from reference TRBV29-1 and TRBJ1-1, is SAVISQKPSRDICQRGTSLTIQCQVDSQVTMMFWYRQQPGQSLTLIATANQGSEATYESGFVIDKFPISRPNLTFSTLTVSNMSPEDSSIYLCSGGSRYTEAFFGQGTRLTVV.

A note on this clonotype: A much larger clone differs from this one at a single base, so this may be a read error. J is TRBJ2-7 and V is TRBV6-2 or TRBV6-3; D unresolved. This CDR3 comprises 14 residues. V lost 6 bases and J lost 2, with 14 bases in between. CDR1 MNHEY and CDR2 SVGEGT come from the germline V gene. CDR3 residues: CASSLGSQTYEQYF. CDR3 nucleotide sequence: TGTGCCAGCAGCTTGGGATCCCAGACCTACGAGCAGTACTTC.

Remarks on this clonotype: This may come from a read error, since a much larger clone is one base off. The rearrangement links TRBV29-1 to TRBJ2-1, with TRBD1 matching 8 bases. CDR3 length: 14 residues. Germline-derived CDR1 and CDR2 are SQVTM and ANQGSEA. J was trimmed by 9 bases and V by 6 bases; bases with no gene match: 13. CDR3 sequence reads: CSVQRDRRYSEQFF. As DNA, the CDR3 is TGCAGCGTCCAACGGGACAGGCGGTATAGTGAGCAGTTCTTC.

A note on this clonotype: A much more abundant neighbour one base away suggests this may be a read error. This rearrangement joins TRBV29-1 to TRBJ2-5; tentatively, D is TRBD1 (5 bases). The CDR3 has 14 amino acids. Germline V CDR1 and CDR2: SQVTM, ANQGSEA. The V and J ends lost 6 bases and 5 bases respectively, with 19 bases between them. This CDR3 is CSVPPRMAGETQYF. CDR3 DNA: TGCAGCGTCCCCCCCAGAATGGCAGGGGAGACCCAGTACTTC.

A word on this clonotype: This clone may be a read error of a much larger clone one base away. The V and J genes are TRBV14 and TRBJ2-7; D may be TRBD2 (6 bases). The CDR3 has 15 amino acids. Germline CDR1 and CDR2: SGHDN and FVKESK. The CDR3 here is CASSQGAGSSYEHYF. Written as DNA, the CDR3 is TGTGCCAGCAGCCAAGGGGCGGGAAGCTCCTACGAGCACTACTTC. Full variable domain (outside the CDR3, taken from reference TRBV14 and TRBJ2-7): EAGVTQFPSHSVIEKGQTVTLRCDPISGHDNLYWYRRVMGKEIKFLLHFVKESKQDESGMPNNRFLAERTGGTYSTLKVQPAELEDSGVYFCASSQGAGSSYEHYFGPGTRLTVT.

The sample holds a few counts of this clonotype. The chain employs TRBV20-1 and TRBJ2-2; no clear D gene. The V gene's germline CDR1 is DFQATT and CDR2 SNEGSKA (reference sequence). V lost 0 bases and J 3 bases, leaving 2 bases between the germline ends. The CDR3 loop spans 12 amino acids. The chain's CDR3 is CSARDHTGELFF. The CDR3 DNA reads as TGCAGTGCTAGAGACCACACCGGGGAGCTGTTTTTT.

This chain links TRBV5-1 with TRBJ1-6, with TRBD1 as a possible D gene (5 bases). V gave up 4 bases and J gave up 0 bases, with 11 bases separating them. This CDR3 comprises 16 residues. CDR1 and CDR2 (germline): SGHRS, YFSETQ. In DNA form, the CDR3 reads TGCGCCAGCAGCCCTGCAGGGAGCTCCTATAATTCACCCCTCCACTTT. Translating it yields CASSPAGSSYNSPLHF.

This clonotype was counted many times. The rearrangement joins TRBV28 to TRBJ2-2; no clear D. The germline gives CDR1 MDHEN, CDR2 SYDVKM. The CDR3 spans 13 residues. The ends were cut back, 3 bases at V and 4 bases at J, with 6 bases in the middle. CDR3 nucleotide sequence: TGTGCCAGCAGTTTCCTCGCCACCGGGGAGCTGTTTTTT. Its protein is CASSFLATGELFF.

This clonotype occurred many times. This CDR3 is CASSQDWVAGRTGELFF. The DNA for the CDR3 is TGTGCCAGCAGCCAAGATTGGGTAGCAGGGCGTACCGGGGAGCTGTTTTTT. The V gene is TRBV14, the J gene TRBJ2-2; TRBD1 might be the D (5 bases). V shed 0 bases and J shed 5 bases, with 16 bases lying between them. CDR3 length: 17 amino acids. Per the germline V gene, CDR1 is SGHDN and CDR2 is FVKESK. Based on the CDR3 plus reference TRBV14 and TRBJ2-2, the full variable domain is EAGVTQFPSHSVIEKGQTVTLRCDPISGHDNLYWYRRVMGKEIKFLLHFVKESKQDESGMPNNRFLAERTGGTYSTLKVQPAELEDSGVYFCASSQDWVAGRTGELFFGEGSRLTVL.

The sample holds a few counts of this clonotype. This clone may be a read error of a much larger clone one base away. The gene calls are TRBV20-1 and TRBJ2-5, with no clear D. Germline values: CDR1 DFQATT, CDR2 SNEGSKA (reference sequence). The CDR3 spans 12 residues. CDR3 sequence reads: CGVRTVRGTQYF. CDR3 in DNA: TGCGGTGTTAGGACCGTCCGTGGGACCCAGTACTTC.

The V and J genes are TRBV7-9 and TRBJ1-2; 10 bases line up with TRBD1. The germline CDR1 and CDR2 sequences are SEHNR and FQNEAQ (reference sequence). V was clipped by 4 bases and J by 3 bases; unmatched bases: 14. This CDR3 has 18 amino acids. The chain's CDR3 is CASSSGYGTGAHDYGYTF. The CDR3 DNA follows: TGTGCCAGCAGCTCGGGATACGGGACAGGGGCGCATGACTATGGCTACACCTTC.

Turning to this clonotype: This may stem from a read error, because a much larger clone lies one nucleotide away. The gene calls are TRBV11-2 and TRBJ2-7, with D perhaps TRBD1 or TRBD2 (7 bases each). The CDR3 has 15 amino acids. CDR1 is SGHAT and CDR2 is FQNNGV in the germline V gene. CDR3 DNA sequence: TGTGCCAGAAGCTCCCAGGGGGGGGGCTCCTACGAGCAGTACTTC. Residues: CARSSQGGGSYEQYF.